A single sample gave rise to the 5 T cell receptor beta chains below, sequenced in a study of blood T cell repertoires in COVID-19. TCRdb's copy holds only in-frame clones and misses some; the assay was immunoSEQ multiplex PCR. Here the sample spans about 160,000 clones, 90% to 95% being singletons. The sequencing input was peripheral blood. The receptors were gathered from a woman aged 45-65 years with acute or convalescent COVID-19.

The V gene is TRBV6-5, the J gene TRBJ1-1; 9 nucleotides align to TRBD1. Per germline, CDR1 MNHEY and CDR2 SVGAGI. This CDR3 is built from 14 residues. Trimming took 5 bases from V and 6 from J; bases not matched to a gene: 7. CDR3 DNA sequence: TGTGCCAGCAGTATACAGGGGGCCATGTCTGAAGCTTTCTTT. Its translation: CASSIQGAMSEAFF.

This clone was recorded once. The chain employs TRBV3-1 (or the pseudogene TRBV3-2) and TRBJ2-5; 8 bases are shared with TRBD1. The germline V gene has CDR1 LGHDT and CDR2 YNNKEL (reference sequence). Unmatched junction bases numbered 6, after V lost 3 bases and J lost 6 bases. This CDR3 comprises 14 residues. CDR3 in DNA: TGTGCCAGCAGCCACGACAGGGGAGTTCAGACCCAGTACTTC. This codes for CASSHDRGVQTQYF.

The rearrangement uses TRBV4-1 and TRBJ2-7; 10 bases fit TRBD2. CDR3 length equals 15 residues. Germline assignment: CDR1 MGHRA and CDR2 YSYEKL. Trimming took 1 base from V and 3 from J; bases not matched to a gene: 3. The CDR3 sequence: CASSQGLAGSYEQYF. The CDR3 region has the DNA TGCGCCAGCAGCCAAGGACTAGCGGGTAGCTACGAGCAGTACTTC.

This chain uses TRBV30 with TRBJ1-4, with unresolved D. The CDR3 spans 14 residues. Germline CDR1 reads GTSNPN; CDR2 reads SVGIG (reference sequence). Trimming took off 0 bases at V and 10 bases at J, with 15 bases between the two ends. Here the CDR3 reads CAWSVLDLRGKLFF. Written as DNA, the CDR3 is TGTGCCTGGAGTGTATTAGACCTTAGAGGAAAACTGTTTTTT.

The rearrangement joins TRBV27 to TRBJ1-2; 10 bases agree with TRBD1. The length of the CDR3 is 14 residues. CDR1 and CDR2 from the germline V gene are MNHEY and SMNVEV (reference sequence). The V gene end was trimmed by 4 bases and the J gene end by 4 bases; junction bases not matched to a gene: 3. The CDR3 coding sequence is TGTGCCAGCAGTTCGACAGGGGGCGGCTATGGCTACACCTTC. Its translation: CASSSTGGGYGYTF.